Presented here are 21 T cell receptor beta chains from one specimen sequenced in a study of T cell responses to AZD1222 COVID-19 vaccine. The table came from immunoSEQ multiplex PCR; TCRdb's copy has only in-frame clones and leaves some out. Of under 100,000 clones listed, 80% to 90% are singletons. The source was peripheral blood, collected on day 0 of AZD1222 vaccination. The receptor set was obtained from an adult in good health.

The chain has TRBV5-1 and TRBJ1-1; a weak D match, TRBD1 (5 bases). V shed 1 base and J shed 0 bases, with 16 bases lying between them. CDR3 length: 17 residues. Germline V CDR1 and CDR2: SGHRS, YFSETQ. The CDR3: CASSLLPGLSVNTEAFF. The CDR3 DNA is TGCGCCAGCAGCTTGCTCCCGGGACTGTCAGTGAACACTGAAGCTTTCTTT.

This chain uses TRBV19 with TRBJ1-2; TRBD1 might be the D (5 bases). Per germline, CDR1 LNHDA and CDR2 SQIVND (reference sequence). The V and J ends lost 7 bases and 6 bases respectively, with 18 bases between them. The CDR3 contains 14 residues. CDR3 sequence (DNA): TGTGCCAGTAAACCCTTTCCCAGGGCCCATGGCTACACCTTC. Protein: CASKPFPRAHGYTF. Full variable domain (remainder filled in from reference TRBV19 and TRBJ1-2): DGGITQSPKYLFRKEGQNVTLSCEQNLNHDAMYWYRQDPGQGLRLIYYSQIVNDFQKGDIAEGYSVSREKKESFPLTVTSAQKNPTAFYLCASKPFPRAHGYTFGSGTRLTVV.

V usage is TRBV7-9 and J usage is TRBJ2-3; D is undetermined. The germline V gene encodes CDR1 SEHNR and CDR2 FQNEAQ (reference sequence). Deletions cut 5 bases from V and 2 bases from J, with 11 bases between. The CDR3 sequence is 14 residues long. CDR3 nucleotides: TGTGCCAGCAGCCTTGGGGTCATCACAGATACGCAGTATTTT. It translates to CASSLGVITDTQYF.

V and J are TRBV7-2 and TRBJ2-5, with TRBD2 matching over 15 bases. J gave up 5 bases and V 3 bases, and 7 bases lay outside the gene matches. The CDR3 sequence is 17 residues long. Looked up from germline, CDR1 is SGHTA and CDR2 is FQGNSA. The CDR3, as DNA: TGTGCCAGCAGCTTGGCGGGACTAGCGGGAGGAGGGGAGACCCAGTACTTC. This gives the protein CASSLAGLAGGGETQYF.

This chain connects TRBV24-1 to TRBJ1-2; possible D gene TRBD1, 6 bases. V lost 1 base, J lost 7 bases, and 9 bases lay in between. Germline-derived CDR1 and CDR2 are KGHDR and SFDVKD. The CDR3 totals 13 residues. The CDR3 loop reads CATSDFSGVGYTF. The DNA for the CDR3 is TGTGCCACCAGTGATTTTTCAGGGGTTGGCTACACCTTC.

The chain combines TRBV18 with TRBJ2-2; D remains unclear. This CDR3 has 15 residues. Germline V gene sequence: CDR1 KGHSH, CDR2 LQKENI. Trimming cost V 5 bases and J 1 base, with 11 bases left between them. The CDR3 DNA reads TGTGCCAGCTCAACAAACCACCAGAACACCGGGGAGCTGTTTTTT. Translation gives CASSTNHQNTGELFF.

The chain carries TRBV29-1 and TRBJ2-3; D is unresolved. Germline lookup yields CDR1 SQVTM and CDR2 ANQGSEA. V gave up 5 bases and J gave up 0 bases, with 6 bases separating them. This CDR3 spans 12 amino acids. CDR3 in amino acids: CSVIRSTDTQYF. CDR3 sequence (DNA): TGCAGCGTTATTAGGAGCACAGATACGCAGTATTTT.

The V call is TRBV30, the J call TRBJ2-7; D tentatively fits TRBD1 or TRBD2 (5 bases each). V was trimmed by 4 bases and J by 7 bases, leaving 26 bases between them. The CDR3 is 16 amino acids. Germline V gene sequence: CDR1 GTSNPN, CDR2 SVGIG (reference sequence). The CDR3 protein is CAWNNILYNGAREQYF. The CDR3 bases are TGTGCCTGGAACAATATTCTTTACAACGGGGCTAGGGAGCAGTACTTC.

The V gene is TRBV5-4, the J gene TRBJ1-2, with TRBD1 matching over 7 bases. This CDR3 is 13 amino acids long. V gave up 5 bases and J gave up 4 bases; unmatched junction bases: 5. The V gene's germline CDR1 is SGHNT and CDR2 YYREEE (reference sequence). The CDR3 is CASRRQGGYGYTF. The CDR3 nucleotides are TGTGCCAGCAGACGACAGGGTGGCTATGGCTACACCTTC.

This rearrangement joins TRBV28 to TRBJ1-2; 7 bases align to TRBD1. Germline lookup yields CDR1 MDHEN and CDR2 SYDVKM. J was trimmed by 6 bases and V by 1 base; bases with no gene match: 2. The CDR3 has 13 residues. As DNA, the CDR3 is TGTGCCAGCAGTTTATCCGGGACAGATGGCTACACCTTC. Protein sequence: CASSLSGTDGYTF.

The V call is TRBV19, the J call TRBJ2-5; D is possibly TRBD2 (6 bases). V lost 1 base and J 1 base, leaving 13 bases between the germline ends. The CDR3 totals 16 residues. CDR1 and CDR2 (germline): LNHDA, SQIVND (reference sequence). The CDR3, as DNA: TGTGCCAGTAGTATAGGATTAGGAGGGCGCCAAGAGACCCAGTACTTC. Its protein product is CASSIGLGGRQETQYF.

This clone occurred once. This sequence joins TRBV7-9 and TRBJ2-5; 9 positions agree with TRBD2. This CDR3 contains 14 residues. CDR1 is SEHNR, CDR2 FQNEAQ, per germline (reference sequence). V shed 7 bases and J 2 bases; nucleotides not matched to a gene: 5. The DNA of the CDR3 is TGTGCCAGCATCCTAACTAGCGGGCAAGAGACCCAGTACTTC. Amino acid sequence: CASILTSGQETQYF.

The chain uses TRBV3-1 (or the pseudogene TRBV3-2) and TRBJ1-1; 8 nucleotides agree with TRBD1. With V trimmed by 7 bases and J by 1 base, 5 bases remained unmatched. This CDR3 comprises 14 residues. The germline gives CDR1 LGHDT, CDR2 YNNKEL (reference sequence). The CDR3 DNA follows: TGTGCCAGCAAGATCGGGACAGGGAACACTGAAGCTTTCTTT. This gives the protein CASKIGTGNTEAFF.

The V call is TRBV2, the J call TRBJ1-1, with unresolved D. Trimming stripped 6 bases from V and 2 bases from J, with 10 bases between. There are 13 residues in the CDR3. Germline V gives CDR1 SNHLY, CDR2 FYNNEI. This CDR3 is CASRTSSNTEAFF. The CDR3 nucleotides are TGTGCCAGCAGGACCTCATCTAACACTGAAGCTTTCTTT.

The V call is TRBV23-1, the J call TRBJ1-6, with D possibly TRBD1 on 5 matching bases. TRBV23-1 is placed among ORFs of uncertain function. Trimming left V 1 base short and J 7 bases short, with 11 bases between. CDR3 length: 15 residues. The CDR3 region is CASSQLGRRNSPLHF. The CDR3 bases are TGCGCCAGCAGTCAATTGGGGCGGCGGAATTCACCCCTCCACTTT.

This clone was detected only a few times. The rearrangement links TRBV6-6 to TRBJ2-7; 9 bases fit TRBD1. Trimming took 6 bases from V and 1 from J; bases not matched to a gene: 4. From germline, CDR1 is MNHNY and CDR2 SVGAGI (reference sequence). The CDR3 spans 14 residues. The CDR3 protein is CASRRTGVSYEQYF. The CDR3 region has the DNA TGTGCCAGCAGACGGACAGGGGTGTCCTACGAGCAGTACTTC.

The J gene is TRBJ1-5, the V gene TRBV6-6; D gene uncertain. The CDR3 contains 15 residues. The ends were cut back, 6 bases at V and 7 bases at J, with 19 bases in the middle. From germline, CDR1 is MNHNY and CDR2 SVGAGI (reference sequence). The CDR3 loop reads CASRPTGGQQQPQHF. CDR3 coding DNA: TGTGCCAGCAGACCTACGGGTGGCCAGCAACAGCCCCAGCATTTT.

CDR3 nucleotides: TGTGCCAGCTCACCACGGTCAGGGGGGACACAGAGTTACAATGAGCAGTTCTTC. The encoded protein is CASSPRSGGTQSYNEQFF. V usage is TRBV18 and J usage is TRBJ2-1; TRBD1 might be the D (7 bases). The CDR3 has 18 amino acids. From germline, CDR1 is KGHSH and CDR2 LQKENI. V gave up 1 base and J gave up 4 bases, with 20 bases separating them.

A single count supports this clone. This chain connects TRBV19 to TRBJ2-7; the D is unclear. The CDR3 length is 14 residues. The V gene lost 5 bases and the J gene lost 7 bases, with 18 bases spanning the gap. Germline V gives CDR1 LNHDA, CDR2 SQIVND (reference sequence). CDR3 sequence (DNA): TGTGCCAGTAGTTCCTCGACGGAGCCGTGGGAGCAGTACTTC. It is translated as CASSSSTEPWEQYF.

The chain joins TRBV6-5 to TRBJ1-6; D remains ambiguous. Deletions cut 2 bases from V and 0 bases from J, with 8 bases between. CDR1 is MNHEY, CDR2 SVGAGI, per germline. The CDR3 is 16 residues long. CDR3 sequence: CASSYAGSSYNSPLHF. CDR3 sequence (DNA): TGTGCCAGCAGTTACGCAGGCAGCTCCTATAATTCACCCCTCCACTTT.

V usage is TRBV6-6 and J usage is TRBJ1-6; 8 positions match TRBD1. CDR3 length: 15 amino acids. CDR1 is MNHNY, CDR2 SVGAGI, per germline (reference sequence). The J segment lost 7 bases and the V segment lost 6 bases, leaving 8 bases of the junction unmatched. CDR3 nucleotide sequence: TGTGCCAGCAGACCACCGACAGGGGACAATTCACCCCTCCACTTT. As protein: CASRPPTGDNSPLHF.